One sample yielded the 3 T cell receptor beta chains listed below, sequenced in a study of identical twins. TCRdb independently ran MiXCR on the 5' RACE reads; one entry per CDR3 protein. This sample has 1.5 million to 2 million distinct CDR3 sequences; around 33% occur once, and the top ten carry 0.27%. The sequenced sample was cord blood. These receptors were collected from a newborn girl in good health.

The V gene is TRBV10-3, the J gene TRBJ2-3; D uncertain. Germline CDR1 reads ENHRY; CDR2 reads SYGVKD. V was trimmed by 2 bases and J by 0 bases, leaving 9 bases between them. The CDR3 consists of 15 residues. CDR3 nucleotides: TGTGCCATCAGTGAGGTGATTGGGAGCACAGATACGCAGTATTTT. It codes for CAISEVIGSTDTQYF.

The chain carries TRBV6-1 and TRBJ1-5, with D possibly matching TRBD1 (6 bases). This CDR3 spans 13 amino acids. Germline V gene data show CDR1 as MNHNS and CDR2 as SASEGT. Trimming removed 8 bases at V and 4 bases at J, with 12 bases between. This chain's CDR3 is CASQDSPNQPQHF. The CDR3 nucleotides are TGTGCCAGCCAGGACAGCCCTAATCAGCCCCAGCATTTT.

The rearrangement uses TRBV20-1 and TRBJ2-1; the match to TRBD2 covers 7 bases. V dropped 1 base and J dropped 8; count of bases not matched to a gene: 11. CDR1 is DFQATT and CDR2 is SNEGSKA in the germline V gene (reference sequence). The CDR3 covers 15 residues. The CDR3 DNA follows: TGCAGTGCTAGAGTCCGTAGCGGGTGGGACGATGAGCAGTTCTTC. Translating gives CSARVRSGWDDEQFF.